This TCR beta chain emerged from a study of read filtering for tumor transcriptome and immune sequencing. On the study more broadly: RNA-seq yielded only 85 to 1273 TCR reads, IR-seq about 3.5 to 11 million.

V was shortened by 1 base and J by 2 bases, with 13 bases between the two germline ends. CDR1 and CDR2 (germline): SGHRS, YFSETQ. The CDR3 is made up of 15 amino acids. This clonotype was counted at least ten times. Molecular barcoded adaptors covering alpha/delta and beta/gamma chains were used on roughly 400 ng RNA. MiXCR, applied by TCRdb to the reads, yields one record per CDR3 protein. The sample lists about 39,000 distinct CDR3 sequences, approximately 14% occurring once. The clonotype comes from a donor at least 40 years old with multiple myeloma. Sequencing was carried out using a population of CD138-negative cells sorted from bone marrow. The chain has TRBV5-1 and TRBJ2-7; D not resolved. For the CDR3, the DNA is TGCGCCAGCAGCTTGTACTCGATCGGCACCTACGAGCAGTACTTC. Its translation: CASSLYSIGTYEQYF.